The entry that follows covers one T cell receptor beta chain sequence. Its antigen is unidentified. Blood sampling took place at baseline, cycle 4 day 1, and cycle 7 day 1. The data derive from a study of OX40 agonist ivuxolimab in advanced cancers. Study conclusions and caveats: Normalized T-cell clonal expansion was also low in a subset of nonresponders.

Unmatched junction bases numbered 16, after V lost 0 bases and J lost 5 bases. CDR3 length: 20 amino acids. Germline V lookup: CDR1 SGHAT, CDR2 FQNNGV. TCRdb's copy holds only in-frame clones and misses some; the assay was immunoSEQ multiplex PCR. Of 55,000 to 80,000 clones listed, more than 85% are singletons. The origin of this receptor is an adult with an advanced solid tumor such as melanoma, head and neck, liver or kidney cancer. This sample comprised CD4+ or CD8+ T cells sorted from blood, obtained in a trial of the OX40 agonist ivuxolimab. This chain uses TRBV11-2 with TRBJ2-5, with TRBD2 identical over 12 bases. As DNA, the CDR3 is TGTGCCAGCAGCTTAGAACCCCCCGTCAGGCCTAGCGGGAGGGTGGAGACCCAGTACTTC. Residues: CASSLEPPVRPSGRVETQYF.